These 10 T cell receptor beta chains originate from one sample sequenced in a study of CD8+CD57+ T cells in acquired aplastic anemia. The use of genomic DNA as template underpinned the TCR beta VDJ and CDR3 profiling. TCRdb re-called the reads with MiXCR, one entry per CDR3 protein. The table includes 200,000 or so distinct CDR3 sequences, under 70% detected once. The sample was sorted CD4+, CD8+, or CD8+CD57+ T cells (not recorded which) from PBMCs. The receptors originated from a human donor with severe aplastic anemia or a healthy control (not recorded which).

This chain uses TRBV20-1 with TRBJ2-7, with D possibly called TRBD1 or TRBD2 (5 bases each). The germline CDR1 and CDR2 sequences are DFQATT and SNEGSKA (reference sequence). This CDR3 has 13 residues. V lost 5 bases and J 2 bases, leaving 13 bases between the germline ends. The CDR3 spells CSAPRDAPYEQYF. CDR3 bases: TGCAGTGCTCCCCGGGACGCCCCCTACGAGCAGTACTTC.

The chain uses TRBV19 and TRBJ1-5, with 9 bases aligning to TRBD1. V dropped 10 bases and J dropped 4; count of bases not matched to a gene: 2. The germline CDR1 and CDR2 sequences are LNHDA and SQIVND (reference sequence). This CDR3 spans 12 amino acids. CDR3 in amino acids: CATGTGNQPQHF. DNA for the CDR3: TGTGCCACAGGGACAGGGAATCAGCCCCAGCATTTT.

This sequence joins TRBV7-9 and TRBJ1-1, with TRBD1 as a possible D gene (5 bases). Germline V gene sequence: CDR1 SEHNR, CDR2 FQNEAQ (reference sequence). The CDR3 length is 14 residues. V lost 0 bases, J lost 4 bases, and 9 bases lay in between. CDR3 protein: CASSLAQGSTEAFF. CDR3 nucleotides: TGTGCCAGCAGCTTAGCCCAGGGATCCACTGAAGCTTTCTTT.

V gene TRBV24-1 combines with J gene TRBJ2-1, with D possibly matching TRBD1 (6 bases). This CDR3 contains 13 residues. CDR1 is KGHDR, CDR2 SFDVKD, per germline. Trimming removed 3 bases at V and 8 bases at J, with 10 bases between. This CDR3 is CATSDPDRYEQFF. DNA for the CDR3: TGTGCCACCAGTGATCCAGACAGGTATGAGCAGTTCTTC.

V is TRBV12-3 or TRBV12-4 and J is TRBJ2-2, with D perhaps assigned TRBD1 or TRBD2 (5 bases each). The CDR3 has 15 amino acids. Between the trimmed V and J ends, which lost 1 base and 1 base, there was a span of 7 bases. The CDR3 loop is CASSLGGKNTGELFF. DNA of the CDR3: TGTGCCAGCAGTTTAGGGGGGAAGAACACCGGGGAGCTGTTTTTT.

The V and J genes are TRBV20-1 and TRBJ2-5; D uncertain. The J call is in doubt because the DNA end fits TRBJ2-1 better. In germline, CDR1 is DFQATT, CDR2 SNEGSKA (reference sequence). The CDR3 loop spans 12 amino acids. In DNA form, the CDR3 reads TGCAGTGCTAGCCAGCCCACGGACGAGCAGTTCTTC. Amino acids: CSASQPTDEQFF.

This clonotype was observed a single time. The V gene is TRBV2, the J gene TRBJ2-7, with D perhaps matching TRBD1 (6 bases). The V end lost 5 bases, the J end lost 6 bases, and 11 bases lay between the germline ends. The CDR3 runs to 12 residues. CDR1 is SNHLY and CDR2 is FYNNEI in the germline V gene. Written as DNA, the CDR3 is TGTGCCAGCAGTACAGGGAAGGGCGAGCAGTACTTC. It specifies CASSTGKGEQYF.

This clonotype was counted a few times. The rearrangement joins TRBV10-3 to TRBJ2-3; TRBD2 matches 11 bases. Germline loops: CDR1 ENHRY, CDR2 SYGVKD. The CDR3 covers 15 residues. Germline trimming cut 10 bases from V and 0 bases from J; bases unmatched to any gene: 6. The CDR3 nucleotides are TGTGCCACGAGAGGGACTAGCGGAAGCACAGATACGCAGTATTTT. It encodes CATRGTSGSTDTQYF.

V is TRBV29-1 and J is TRBJ2-7; 11 nucleotides line up with TRBD1. Germline V gene data show CDR1 as SQVTM and CDR2 as ANQGSEA. The V gene end was trimmed by 8 bases and the J gene end by 0 bases; junction bases not matched to a gene: 3. There are 13 residues in the CDR3. The chain's CDR3 is CSFGTGGSYEQYF. CDR3 bases: TGCAGCTTTGGGACAGGGGGCTCCTACGAGCAGTACTTC.

This sequence joins TRBV12-3 or TRBV12-4 and TRBJ1-2; D is unresolved. V lost 8 bases to trimming and J lost 5 bases, with 9 bases between them. The CDR3 has 11 residues. CDR3 amino acids: CASQNSYGYTF. CDR3 DNA: TGTGCCAGCCAGAACAGTTATGGCTACACCTTC.